These T cell receptor beta chains were read from a single sample in a study of CD8 T cells in ankylosing spondylitis. One entry per CDR3 protein, called by TCRdb with MiXCR from the 5' RACE reads. The sample lists under 250,000 distinct CDR3 sequences; approximately 7.4% were seen once. Sequencing was done on a sample of blood, either unsorted or a sorted T cell fraction (not recorded which). The receptors shown here come from a male donor with ankylosing spondylitis. Both conserved end residues are part of each CDR3. D genes are given only for firm matches. Expanded clones are given a class, and other clones once, few, many or no size at all.

abundance | j_gene | v_gene | d_gene | CDR3aa | CDR3nt
many | TRBJ2-1 | TRBV5-6 | . | CASSTGGSSYNEQFF | TGTGCCAGCAGCACTGGGGGGAGTTCCTACAATGAGCAGTTCTTC
few | TRBJ1-2 | TRBV19 | TRBD1 | CASSIIARGNGYTF | TGTGCCAGTAGTATAATCGCCAGGGGGAATGGCTACACCTTC
few | TRBJ1-5 | TRBV7-6 | . | CASSPRTEYSNQPQHF | TGTGCCAGCAGCCCTAGGACAGAGTATAGCAATCAGCCCCAGCATTTT
many | TRBJ2-5 | TRBV3-1 | . | CASSYGTEIYQETQYF | TGTGCCAGCAGCTACGGGACTGAGATATACCAAGAGACCCAGTACTTC
many | TRBJ1-6 | TRBV9 | . | CASSPGGRLFYNSPLHF | TGTGCCAGCAGCCCCGGGGGCCGTCTTTTCTATAATTCACCCCTCCACTTT
. | TRBJ2-3 | TRBV4-2 | . | CASSQDIFSGSTDTQYF | TGTGCCAGCAGCCAAGATATATTCAGCGGTAGCACAGATACGCAGTATTTT
many | TRBJ2-5 | TRBV10-3 | . | CAISEQAQGEYQETQYF | TGTGCCATCAGTGAGCAGGCACAGGGAGAGTACCAAGAGACCCAGTACTTC
few | TRBJ2-1 | TRBV7-9 | . | CASSLAPSGLRYNEQFF | TGTGCCAGCAGCTTAGCCCCCTCAGGGTTGCGCTACAATGAGCAGTTCTTC
few | TRBJ1-2 | TRBV19 | . | CASYHYGYTF | TGTGCCAGTTACCACTATGGCTACACCTTC
. | TRBJ1-3 | TRBV7-6 | . | CASSSGAAGNTIYF | TGTGCCAGCAGCTCGGGAGCGGCTGGAAACACCATATATTTT
many | TRBJ2-7 | TRBV4-3 | TRBD2 | CASSQVSSGRGHEQYF | TGCGCCAGCAGCCAAGTGTCTAGCGGGAGAGGGCACGAGCAGTACTTC
many | TRBJ1-1 | TRBV27 | . | CASSLSGRNTEAFF | TGTGCCAGCAGTTTATCAGGCAGGAACACTGAAGCTTTCTTT
few | TRBJ2-3 | TRBV20-1 | TRBD1 | CSAPTGGRDTQYF | TGCAGTGCACCCACAGGGGGCAGAGATACGCAGTATTTT
. | TRBJ2-7 | TRBV6-5 | . | CASSYGEGYEQYF | TGTGCCAGCAGTTATGGCGAGGGGTACGAGCAGTACTTC
many | TRBJ1-2 | TRBV4-3 | TRBD1 | CASSQDKGQVPAGYTF | TGCGCCAGCAGCCAGGATAAAGGACAGGTCCCTGCTGGCTACACCTTC
many | TRBJ2-3 | TRBV6-2/TRBV6-3 | . | CASRMPDTQYF | TGTGCCAGCAGAATGCCAGATACGCAGTATTTT
many | TRBJ1-1 | TRBV7-2 | . | CASSPGPSTEAFF | TGTGCCAGCAGCCCTGGACCCAGCACTGAAGCTTTCTTT
many | TRBJ2-7 | TRBV4-3 | . | CASSPSPAGSRFHEQYF | TGCGCCAGCAGCCCCTCTCCCGCAGGCAGTCGGTTCCACGAGCAGTACTTC
. | TRBJ2-1 | TRBV18 | TRBD1 | CASTNRGLKIYNEQFF | TGTGCCAGCACCAACAGGGGCCTAAAAATATACAATGAGCAGTTCTTC
. | TRBJ2-7 | TRBV7-6 | . | CASSFATFGYEQYF | TGTGCCAGCAGCTTCGCCACCTTCGGTTACGAGCAGTACTTC
many | TRBJ2-7 | TRBV4-2 | . | CASSQERWYEQYF | TGTGCCAGCAGCCAAGAGAGGTGGTACGAGCAGTACTTC
few | TRBJ1-2 | TRBV6-5 | TRBD1 | CASSYSEGARVGGYTF | TGTGCCAGCAGTTACTCGGAGGGGGCGCGGGTAGGAGGCTACACCTTC
many | TRBJ2-7 | TRBV7-8 | TRBD2 | CASSPHTSGSIYEQYF | TGTGCCAGCAGCCCGCACACTAGCGGGTCTATCTACGAGCAGTACTTC
many | TRBJ2-3 | TRBV9 | . | CASSVWGSTDTQYF | TGTGCCAGCAGCGTTTGGGGGAGCACAGATACGCAGTATTTT
many | TRBJ1-1 | TRBV29-1 | TRBD1 | CSVPGQGKAFF | TGCAGCGTCCCGGGACAGGGGAAAGCTTTCTTT
many | TRBJ1-1 | TRBV12-3/TRBV12-4 | . | CASSIDVLNTEAFF | TGTGCCAGCAGTATTGATGTCTTGAACACTGAAGCTTTCTTT
many | TRBJ1-1 | TRBV6-5 | . | CASSYSERNTEAFF | TGTGCCAGCAGTTACTCGGAGAGGAACACTGAAGCTTTCTTT
many | TRBJ2-5 | TRBV2 | TRBD2 | CASSDLNSGGQETQYF | TGTGCCAGCAGTGACTTAAATAGCGGGGGACAAGAGACCCAGTACTTC
many | TRBJ1-2 | TRBV4-3 | TRBD1 | CASSQAGGSYGYTF | TGCGCCAGCAGCCAAGCAGGGGGGAGCTATGGCTACACCTTC
many | TRBJ2-1 | TRBV7-2 | TRBD2 | CASSPKPGLADNEQFF | TGTGCCAGCAGCCCAAAACCGGGACTAGCGGACAATGAGCAGTTCTTC
. | TRBJ1-1 | TRBV5-6 | TRBD1 | CASSIRDRDLAEAFF | TGTGCCAGCAGCATCCGGGACAGGGATTTGGCTGAAGCTTTCTTT
many | TRBJ2-5 | TRBV6-1 | TRBD2 | CASRPLAGVSETQYF | TGTGCCAGCAGGCCTCTAGCGGGAGTATCCGAGACCCAGTACTTC
few | TRBJ2-1 | TRBV11-1 | . | CASSLARGIKNTRNEQFF | TGTGCCAGCAGCTTAGCTAGAGGGATAAAAAACACACGAAATGAGCAGTTCTTC
many | TRBJ2-2 | TRBV13 | TRBD1 | CASSPDRDTGELFF | TGTGCCAGCAGCCCTGACAGGGACACCGGGGAGCTGTTTTTT
many | TRBJ2-7 | TRBV7-2 | TRBD2 | CASSPPPGLVSEQYF | TGTGCCAGCAGCCCACCACCGGGACTAGTTTCCGAGCAGTACTTC
many | TRBJ2-3 | TRBV28 | TRBD1 | CASSDRGGTDTQYF | TGTGCCAGCAGCGACAGGGGAGGCACAGATACGCAGTATTTT
many | TRBJ2-3 | TRBV6-1 | . | CASSGTGVRPAGGSTDTQYF | TGTGCCAGCAGTGGGACAGGGGTTAGGCCAGCGGGGGGTAGCACAGATACGCAGTATTTT
many | TRBJ2-2 | TRBV12-3/TRBV12-4 | TRBD1 | CASTQPGQGANGELFF | TGTGCCAGCACCCAACCGGGACAGGGGGCGAACGGGGAGCTGTTTTTT
many | TRBJ2-3 | TRBV25-1 | . | CASSEYIRGTRITDTQYF | TGTGCCAGCAGTGAATATATCAGGGGCACCCGAATCACAGATACGCAGTATTTT
many | TRBJ2-1 | TRBV27 | TRBD2 | CASSPGTSGRSYNEQFF | TGTGCCAGCAGTCCCGGGACTAGCGGGAGGTCCTACAATGAGCAGTTCTTC
many | TRBJ2-5 | TRBV19 | . | CASSWSRQETQYF | TGTGCCAGTAGTTGGTCGCGTCAAGAGACCCAGTACTTC
many | TRBJ2-7 | TRBV2 | . | CASRLLEQYF | TGTGCCAGCAGACTGTTAGAGCAGTACTTC